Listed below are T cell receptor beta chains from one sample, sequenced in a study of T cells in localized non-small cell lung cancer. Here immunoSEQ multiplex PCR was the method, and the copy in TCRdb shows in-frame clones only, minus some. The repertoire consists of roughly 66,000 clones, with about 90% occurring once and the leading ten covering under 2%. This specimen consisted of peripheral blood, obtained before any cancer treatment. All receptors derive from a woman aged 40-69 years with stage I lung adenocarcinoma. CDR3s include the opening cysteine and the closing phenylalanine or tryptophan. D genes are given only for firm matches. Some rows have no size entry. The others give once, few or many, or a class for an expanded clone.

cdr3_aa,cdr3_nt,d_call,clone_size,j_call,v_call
CASSLQPLELETQYF,TGTGCCAGCTCACTTCAACCCTTGGAGCTGGAGACCCAGTACTTC,-,-,TRBJ2-5,TRBV18
CASAAGGINNEQFF,TGTGCCAGTGCCGCAGGGGGCATCAACAATGAGCAGTTCTTC,TRBD1,-,TRBJ2-1,TRBV19
CASSVDSGGNSPLHF,TGTGCCAGCAGCGTAGATTCTGGGGGAAATTCACCCCTCCACTTT,-,-,TRBJ1-6,TRBV9
CASSVGVGGEQFF,TGTGCCAGCAGCGTAGGGGTGGGCGGTGAGCAGTTCTTC,-,-,TRBJ2-1,TRBV9
CASSPTSTGLMWEKLFF,TGTGCCAGCAGTCCCACCTCAACAGGGTTGATGTGGGAAAAACTGTTTTTT,-,-,TRBJ1-4,TRBV28
CASSLESGSRTDTQYF,TGTGCCAGCAGCTTAGAAAGCGGGAGTAGAACAGATACGCAGTATTTT,TRBD2,-,TRBJ2-3,TRBV7-3
CASSPAGRGDQPQHF,TGTGCCAGCAGTCCAGCGGGTCGTGGGGATCAGCCCCAGCATTTT,-,-,TRBJ1-5,TRBV6-1
CASSSGQSELYEQYF,TGTGCCAGCAGCTCCGGACAGTCGGAATTATACGAGCAGTACTTC,-,-,TRBJ2-7,TRBV11-1
CASSPPLAGFDEQFF,TGTGCCAGCTCGCCCCCCCTAGCGGGGTTCGATGAGCAGTTCTTC,TRBD2,-,TRBJ2-1,TRBV18
CASSLTGDANTIYF,TGTGCCAGCTCACTCACAGGGGATGCAAACACCATATATTTT,TRBD1,-,TRBJ1-3,TRBV18
CASSQSLETEAFF,TGCGCCAGCAGTCAATCTTTGGAAACTGAAGCTTTCTTT,-,-,TRBJ1-1,TRBV23-1
CATWDTVGGYTF,TGTGCCACCTGGGACACGGTCGGTGGCTACACCTTC,-,-,TRBJ1-2,TRBV6-1
CASSQGGANEKLFF,TGTGCCAGCAGTCAGGGAGGGGCTAATGAAAAACTGTTTTTT,-,-,TRBJ1-4,TRBV28
CASSPGSTASYEQYF,TGTGCCAGCAGTCCCGGGTCCACGGCGTCCTACGAGCAGTACTTC,-,-,TRBJ2-7,TRBV27
CASSPLNTGELFF,TGTGCCAGCTCACCCCTGAACACCGGGGAGCTGTTTTTT,-,-,TRBJ2-2,TRBV18
CASSFRRGEETQYF,TGTGCCAGCAGCTTCCGAAGGGGAGAAGAGACCCAGTACTTC,-,-,TRBJ2-5,TRBV7-2
CASSRTDSNQPQHF,TGCGCCAGCAGTCGGACAGATAGCAATCAGCCCCAGCATTTT,-,-,TRBJ1-5,TRBV23-1
CAWSVRGYNEQFF,TGTGCCTGGAGTGTACGAGGATACAATGAGCAGTTCTTC,-,-,TRBJ2-1,TRBV30
CASSEGGLAGGPGQFF,TGTGCCAGCAGCGAAGGGGGACTAGCGGGAGGGCCTGGGCAGTTCTTC,TRBD2,once,TRBJ2-1,TRBV5-4
CASSPRPNHQSDGYTF,TGTGCCAGCTCACCACGGCCAAACCATCAATCGGATGGCTACACCTTC,-,-,TRBJ1-2,TRBV18
CASTGGSYEQYF,TGTGCCAGCACCGGAGGGAGCTACGAGCAGTACTTC,-,-,TRBJ2-7,TRBV28
CASSLDSPSEDTQYF,TGTGCCAGCAGCTTAGACAGTCCTTCGGAGGATACGCAGTATTTT,-,-,TRBJ2-3,TRBV5-4